The next 32 T cell receptor beta chains were all read from a single sample in a study of regulatory T cells in long-lasting Graves disease (dated by TCRdb to about 2021). The time point label, as the study defines it: persistent/refractory GD, antithyroid drugs over 5 years with positive TRAb. For both TCR sequencing and RNA sequencing, RNA was extracted from PBMCs in TRIzol. Library method: multiplex PCR. Instrument on record: Illumina HiSeq 4000. TCR beta libraries were built with iRepertoire HTBI primers and Arm-PCR amplification of CDR3 regions. The raw public reads went through TCRdb reprocessing: fastp at Q25, MiXCR clone calling, in-frame beta chains kept. Every CDR3 protein is listed once, alongside the most common genes and DNA of its rows. Present in this sample are 400,000 or so distinct CDR3 sequences, around 20% of which were seen just once. Around 21% of the sample goes to the ten largest clones.

The input for sequencing was peripheral blood mononuclear cells (PBMCs), taken when the disease was refractory, from a patient treated with antithyroid drugs. The receptors derive from a female donor with Graves disease.

This clonotype was detected a few times. The chain carries TRBV20-1 and TRBJ2-7; 8 bases map to TRBD2. The J segment lost 7 bases and the V segment lost 3 bases, leaving 14 bases of the junction unmatched. Per the germline V gene, CDR1 is DFQATT and CDR2 is SNEGSKA (reference sequence). This CDR3 region has 15 residues. CDR3 coding DNA: TGCAGTGCTAGGCCCGGCGGGCTAGCGGGCTGGGAGCAGTACTTC. This codes for CSARPGGLAGWEQYF.

This clonotype was counted many times. V is TRBV14 and J is TRBJ1-2, with D possibly TRBD1 on 6 matching bases. V gave up 0 bases and J gave up 3 bases, with 17 bases separating them. The CDR3 sequence is 17 residues long. Germline CDR1 reads SGHDN; CDR2 reads FVKESK. This CDR3 reads CASSQDQGTSIYYGYTF. The CDR3 region has the DNA TGTGCCAGCAGCCAAGATCAGGGGACAAGCATCTACTATGGCTACACCTTC.

The chain joins TRBV13 to TRBJ2-6, with a possible D match to TRBD1 (6 bases). Germline lookup yields CDR1 PRHDT and CDR2 FYEKMQ (reference sequence). The V end was cut by 6 bases, the J end by 0 bases, with 21 bases between. The CDR3 is 19 residues long. CDR3 DNA sequence: TGTGCCAGCAGTCAAGGTCCGGGACAAGTCAGCTCTGGGGCCAACGTCCTGACTTTC. Its protein is CASSQGPGQVSSGANVLTF. The full variable domain, its missing parts supplied by reference TRBV13 and TRBJ2-6, is AAGVIQSPRHLIKEKRETATLKCYPIPRHDTVYWYQQGPGQDPQFLISFYEKMQSDKGSIPDRFSAQQFSDYHSELNMSSLELGDSALYFCASSQGPGQVSSGANVLTFGAGSRLTVL.

Ten or more counts support this clonotype. V is TRBV12-3 or TRBV12-4 and J is TRBJ2-5; 9 bases are shared with TRBD1. V shed 6 bases, J shed 4 bases, and the junction held 12 bases outside the gene matches. The CDR3 has 16 amino acids. Here the CDR3 reads CASSSGTGSWGETQYF. In DNA, the CDR3 is TGTGCCAGCAGCTCCGGGACAGGGAGTTGGGGAGAGACCCAGTACTTC.

This clonotype has just a few counts. The rearrangement joins TRBV20-1 to TRBJ2-2; D might be TRBD2 (5 bases). Trimming pared 6 bases from V and 0 bases from J, leaving 11 bases between. Germline assignment: CDR1 DFQATT and CDR2 SNEGSKA (reference sequence). The CDR3 has 14 residues. Here the CDR3 DNA reads TGCAGTGCCGATCGGGGTACGAACACCGGGGAGCTGTTTTTT. This translates into CSADRGTNTGELFF.

This clonotype occurred a few times. The junction departs from the called germline gene at one end, perhaps through a read error. The J gene is TRBJ2-7, the V gene TRBV2; TRBD2 aligns across 8 bases. The CDR3 runs to 13 residues. The germline V gene has CDR1 SNHLY and CDR2 FYNNEI. As DNA, the CDR3 is TGTGCCAGCAGTGGGACTAGCTCCGACGAGCAGTACTTC. This gives the protein CASSGTSSDEQYF.

The V gene is TRBV20-1, the J gene TRBJ1-2; no firm D call. This CDR3 has 14 amino acids. Germline V lookup: CDR1 DFQATT, CDR2 SNEGSKA (reference sequence). Trimming left V 5 bases short and J 4 bases short, with 17 bases between. The CDR3 DNA follows: TGCAGTGCTCCCATCGGAGGCCTAGGCTATGGCTACACCTTC. Encoded protein: CSAPIGGLGYGYTF.

The V call is TRBV7-9, the J call TRBJ2-3; TRBD1 matches 9 bases. The trim removed 4 bases at V and 2 bases at J, leaving 7 bases unmatched. Per the germline V gene, CDR1 is SEHNR and CDR2 is FQNEAQ (reference sequence). The CDR3 spans 16 residues. DNA for the CDR3: TGTGCCAGCAGCTACGGACAGGGGCCTAACACAGATACGCAGTATTTT. It specifies CASSYGQGPNTDTQYF.

In DNA, the CDR3 is TGTGCCACCAGCAGAGATTTCTACGAGCAGTACTTC. This sequence encodes CATSRDFYEQYF. The chain combines TRBV15 with TRBJ2-7; D is unclear. This CDR3 is built from 12 residues. The V end was cut by 0 bases, the J end by 3 bases, with 3 bases between. Looked up from germline, CDR1 is LNHNV and CDR2 is YYDKDF (reference sequence).

There are a few counts of this clonotype. V is TRBV20-1 and J is TRBJ1-5; weak D call: TRBD1 (6 bases). The CDR3 is 17 residues long. Trimming pared 3 bases from V and 5 bases from J, leaving 23 bases between. In germline, CDR1 is DFQATT, CDR2 SNEGSKA (reference sequence). The CDR3 region has the DNA TGCAGTGCTAGCCTATACAGGGAGGGGATCGTCGATCAGCCCCAGCATTTT. Its protein is CSASLYREGIVDQPQHF.

This clonotype was observed a handful of times. The J gene is TRBJ2-5, the V gene TRBV28, with 9 bases aligning to TRBD1. Unmatched junction bases numbered 4, after V lost 1 base and J lost 4 bases. This CDR3 has 15 residues. Germline values: CDR1 MDHEN, CDR2 SYDVKM. The CDR3 is CASSLYGTGRETQYF. As DNA, the CDR3 is TGTGCCAGCAGTTTATATGGGACAGGGAGAGAGACCCAGTACTTC. Full variable domain (rest looked up from reference TRBV28 and TRBJ2-5): DVKVTQSSRYLVKRTGEKVFLECVQDMDHENMFWYRQDPGLGLRLIYFSYDVKMKEKGDIPEGYSVSREKKERFSLILESASTNQTSMYLCASSLYGTGRETQYFGPGTRLLVL.

This clonotype was counted a single time. CDR3 nucleotide sequence: TGCAGCGTTGAGTCAACCTACGAGCAGTACTTC. Amino acid sequence: CSVESTYEQYF. The gene calls are TRBV29-1 and TRBJ2-7; no firm D call. Trimming took off 3 bases at V and 2 bases at J, with 5 bases between the two ends. CDR3 length equals 11 residues. CDR1 is SQVTM and CDR2 is ANQGSEA in the germline V gene.

This clonotype was found a few times. This CDR3 reads CSASAVAGFGYEQYF. CDR3 bases: TGCAGTGCTAGTGCGGTAGCGGGATTCGGCTACGAGCAGTACTTC. The V gene is TRBV20-1, the J gene TRBJ2-7; TRBD2 matches 8 bases. Germline V CDR1 and CDR2: DFQATT, SNEGSKA (reference sequence). The CDR3 consists of 15 residues. Trimming removed 3 bases from V and 3 bases from J; junction bases left unmatched: 10.

The CDR3: CASKYRGHTEAFF. In nucleotides, the CDR3 is TGTGCCAGTAAGTACCGGGGGCACACTGAAGCTTTCTTT. The chain is built from TRBV19 and TRBJ1-1; weak D call: TRBD1 (6 bases). The CDR3 sequence is 13 residues long. Trimming left V 7 bases short and J 3 bases short, with 12 bases between. CDR1 is LNHDA and CDR2 is SQIVND in the germline V gene (reference sequence). Combining the CDR3 with reference TRBV19 and TRBJ1-1 gives the whole variable domain DGGITQSPKYLFRKEGQNVTLSCEQNLNHDAMYWYRQDPGQGLRLIYYSQIVNDFQKGDIAEGYSVSREKKESFPLTVTSAQKNPTAFYLCASKYRGHTEAFFGQGTRLTVV.

Comment on this clonotype: This clone may be a read error of a much larger clone one base away. V is TRBV10-3 and J is TRBJ1-1, with D possibly being TRBD1 (5 bases). The CDR3 runs 15 residues. V gave up 3 bases and J gave up 1 base, with 12 bases separating them. Germline CDR1 is ENHRY and CDR2 is SYGVKD. CDR3 protein: CAISDRDRKNTEAFF. The CDR3 nucleotides read TGTGCCATCAGTGATCGAGACAGAAAGAACACTGAAGCTTTCTTT.

The chain carries TRBV6-9 and TRBJ2-3; no reliable D call. The CDR3 runs to 13 residues. The germline CDR1 and CDR2 sequences are MNHGY and SVAAGI. Trimming left V 2 bases short and J 3 bases short, with 6 bases between. The CDR3 DNA reads TGTGCCAGCAGTTATGGCGAAACAGATACGCAGTATTTT. It yields the protein CASSYGETDTQYF.

The rearrangement uses TRBV19 and TRBJ1-1; a possible D gene is TRBD1 (6 bases). The CDR3 length is 15 residues. V was pared by 2 bases and J by 0 bases, with 10 bases between. From germline, CDR1 is LNHDA and CDR2 SQIVND (reference sequence). The CDR3 bases are TGTGCCAGTAGTATACGGGGGGGCATGAACACTGAAGCTTTCTTT. Protein product: CASSIRGGMNTEAFF.

This clonotype was detected once. The gene calls are TRBV15 and TRBJ2-3; either TRBD1 or TRBD2 may fit D (5 bases each). Trimming shortened V by 0 bases and J by 1 base, and 14 bases separated the two germline ends. The CDR3 totals 17 residues. Germline lookup yields CDR1 LNHNV and CDR2 YYDKDF (reference sequence). CDR3 nucleotides: TGTGCCACCAGCAGAGATTACGGTGGGACCGGCACAGATACGCAGTATTTT. Protein sequence: CATSRDYGGTGTDTQYF.

Only a few counts were recorded for this clonotype. The V call is TRBV6-1, the J call TRBJ1-2, with 9 positions matching TRBD1. Unmatched junction bases numbered 8, after V lost 6 bases and J lost 6 bases. Germline lookup yields CDR1 MNHNS and CDR2 SASEGT. The CDR3 is made up of 14 amino acids. CDR3 region: CASRPRRDRDGYTF. In nucleotides, the CDR3 is TGTGCCAGCAGGCCTCGCCGGGACAGGGATGGCTACACCTTC.

This clonotype was observed once. The chain carries TRBV6-9 and TRBJ2-7; 11 nucleotides align to TRBD1. Germline values: CDR1 MNHGY, CDR2 SVAAGI. The V gene end was trimmed by 2 bases and the J gene end by 9 bases; junction bases not matched to a gene: 12. The CDR3 covers 16 residues. In nucleotides, the CDR3 is TGTGCCAGCAGTTATCGGGACAGGGGGAACACGAACAGGCAGTACTTC. This codes for CASSYRDRGNTNRQYF.

This clonotype was picked up many times. This chain uses TRBV28 with TRBJ1-1; 9 nucleotides agree with TRBD1. V dropped 5 bases and J dropped 10; count of bases not matched to a gene: 11. This CDR3 is built from 14 residues. Looked up from germline, CDR1 is MDHEN and CDR2 is SYDVKM. The CDR3 sequence is CASSPQTGGGRAFF. CDR3 DNA sequence: TGTGCCAGCAGTCCGCAAACAGGGGGCGGCCGAGCTTTCTTT. The full variable domain, its missing parts supplied by reference TRBV28 and TRBJ1-1, is DVKVTQSSRYLVKRTGEKVFLECVQDMDHENMFWYRQDPGLGLRLIYFSYDVKMKEKGDIPEGYSVSREKKERFSLILESASTNQTSMYLCASSPQTGGGRAFFGQGTRLTVV.

This clonotype has ten or more counts. The genes are TRBV6-1 and TRBJ2-7, with 10 positions matching TRBD1. Germline values: CDR1 MNHNS, CDR2 SASEGT. V shed 6 bases, J shed 6 bases, and the junction held 11 bases outside the gene matches. The CDR3 loop spans 15 amino acids. CDR3 sequence (DNA): TGTGCCAGCAGGGAGCACCGGGACAGGGGAGCCGAGCAGTACTTC. Protein: CASREHRDRGAEQYF.

The V and J genes are TRBV3-1 and TRBJ1-4, with TRBD1 matching over 7 bases. Trimming at V came to 0 bases and at J to 4 bases, leaving 8 bases not matched to a gene. The CDR3 extends over 17 amino acids. The V gene's germline CDR1 is LGHDT and CDR2 YNNKEL (reference sequence). DNA of the CDR3: TGTGCCAGCAGCCAAGAGGGAGAGAGGGGGCATAATGAAAAACTGTTTTTT. It encodes CASSQEGERGHNEKLFF.

This clonotype was counted ten times or more. The genes are TRBV7-2 and TRBJ2-5, with D unresolved. In germline, CDR1 is SGHTA, CDR2 FQGNSA. The V and J ends lost 9 bases and 0 bases respectively, with 8 bases between them. This CDR3 comprises 12 residues. This CDR3 is CASAWNQETQYF. DNA of the CDR3: TGTGCCAGTGCCTGGAACCAAGAGACCCAGTACTTC.

In this sample, this clonotype turned up many times. The V gene is TRBV6-2 or TRBV6-3, the J gene TRBJ2-5; possibly TRBD2 for D (5 bases). The V gene lost 8 bases and the J gene lost 1 base, with 8 bases spanning the gap. Germline loops: CDR1 MNHEY, CDR2 SVGEGT. CDR3 size: 12 residues. The CDR3 DNA sequence: TGTGCCAGCCGTCGGGGCCAAGAGACCCAGTACTTC. Protein sequence: CASRRGQETQYF.

The CDR3 coding sequence is TGTGCCAGCAGCTTAGTCATGGGACTAGCGGGAGGGCGGAGCGAGCAGTACTTC. It codes for CASSLVMGLAGGRSEQYF. The rearrangement links TRBV7-2 to TRBJ2-7; 16 bases fit TRBD2. With V trimmed by 1 base and J by 6 bases, 9 bases remained unmatched. The CDR3 loop spans 18 amino acids. Germline V gives CDR1 SGHTA, CDR2 FQGNSA.

The table lists this clonotype with many counts. V and J are TRBV30 and TRBJ1-1; D perhaps matches TRBD1 (5 bases). This CDR3 has 12 residues. Germline CDR1 and CDR2: GTSNPN and SVGIG (reference sequence). V was trimmed by 8 bases and J by 3 bases, leaving 13 bases between them. As DNA, the CDR3 is TGTGCCGGCCGGGGGATCGACACTGAAGCTTTCTTT. This translates into CAGRGIDTEAFF.

J is TRBJ2-7 and V is TRBV10-3; 13 bases map to TRBD2. Germline lookup yields CDR1 ENHRY and CDR2 SYGVKD. J was trimmed by 5 bases and V by 11 bases; bases with no gene match: 9. The CDR3 runs 14 residues. CDR3 nucleotides: TGTGCCTCAAGGACTAGCGGGAGCGTTAACGAGCAGTACTTC. Its protein product is CASRTSGSVNEQYF.

This clonotype has ten or more counts. CDR3 nucleotide sequence: TGTGCCAGCAGTCTAAGAGCGGGAATAACCTACGAGCAGTACTTC. The encoded protein is CASSLRAGITYEQYF. The chain links TRBV6-1 to TRBJ2-7; the match to TRBD2 covers 7 bases. V lost 5 bases, J lost 2 bases, and 9 bases stayed unmatched. The V gene's germline CDR1 is MNHNS and CDR2 SASEGT. The CDR3 sequence is 15 residues long.

At least ten counts were recorded for this clonotype. The chain has TRBV18 and TRBJ1-1; D gene unclear. The CDR3 runs to 15 residues. V was cut by 3 bases and J by 0 bases, with 11 bases left in between. Germline assignment: CDR1 KGHSH and CDR2 LQKENI. The CDR3 protein is CASSPPGLLNTEAFF. CDR3 DNA sequence: TGTGCCAGCTCACCCCCTGGATTGCTGAACACTGAAGCTTTCTTT.

Here the CDR3 reads CSASRGVNQPQHF. The CDR3 DNA is TGCAGTGCTAGCCGTGGGGTGAATCAGCCCCAGCATTTT. This chain uses TRBV20-1 with TRBJ1-5; D ambiguous. Trimming shortened V by 3 bases and J by 4 bases, and 10 bases separated the two germline ends. The CDR3 is 13 residues long. Germline assignment: CDR1 DFQATT and CDR2 SNEGSKA (reference sequence).

This clonotype has a handful of counts. The CDR3 spells CASSMSGGRSEQYF. The CDR3, as DNA: TGTGCCAGTAGTATGTCTGGCGGACGCAGCGAGCAGTACTTC. The chain has TRBV19 and TRBJ2-7, with no clear D. Germline-derived CDR1 and CDR2 are LNHDA and SQIVND (reference sequence). The length of the CDR3 is 14 residues. Trimming cost V 3 bases and J 6 bases, with 15 bases left between them.